This is a list of T cell receptor beta chains from one sample in a study of OX40 agonist ivuxolimab in advanced cancers. The table came from immunoSEQ multiplex PCR; TCRdb's copy has only in-frame clones and leaves some out. The data show over 55,000 clones, around 84% seen once. The material sequenced was CD4+ or CD8+ T cells sorted from blood, taken in a trial of the OX40 agonist ivuxolimab. The receptors derive from an adult with an advanced solid tumor such as melanoma, head and neck, liver or kidney cancer. Each CDR3 is given with its conserved first and last residue. A D gene is named only where the DNA matches it firmly. Clone size is not always given. Where it is, it says once, few, many or a class for expanded clones.

>NA|NA|TRBV18
CASSKKPGDGYTF
>TRBD2|NA|TRBV7-3
CASSPELAISSYNEQFF
>NA|NA|TRBV5-4
CASSHNRASGTDTQYF
>TRBD1|NA|TRBV23-1
CASRRGTGDTEAFF
>TRBD1|NA|TRBV10-3
CAISGGSDTQYF
>NA|few|TRBV28
CASSPMEGQADYGYTF
>NA|NA|TRBV19
CASSYRGAEEKLFF
>NA|NA|TRBV11-3
CASSLGGDTGELFF
>NA|few|TRBV19
CATDGDNSPLHF
>NA|NA|TRBV7-8
CASSLLTTNEKLFF
>NA|NA|TRBV7-8
CASSLEGRMNTEAFF
>NA|few|TRBV7-8
CASTPRGSGSPDQPQHF
>TRBD1|once|TRBV5-1
CASSLAPGQGAPGYGYTF
>NA|NA|TRBV9
CASSTVDSPLHF
>TRBD1|once|TRBV28
CASSLWTGGIADTQYF
>NA|once|TRBV7-2
CASSLNVAGTNSPLHF
>NA|NA|TRBV5-1
CASSLTAGGTEAFF
>NA|NA|TRBV6-1
CASSIEGGGTDTQYF
>TRBD1|NA|TRBV7-2
CASSLGTGGRETQYF
>TRBD2|NA|TRBV19
CASSISLASGRRNTGELFF
>TRBD2|NA|TRBV6-5
CASKLAGGLDTQYF
>TRBD1|NA|TRBV5-1
CASSFDGQGNNEQFF
>NA|NA|TRBV7-2
CASSLVVPPEAFF
>NA|NA|TRBV6-1
CASFGESGQPQHF
>NA|NA|TRBV28
CASSSQGPSSRDEKLFF
>NA|NA|TRBV7-8
CASSPESTEAFF
>NA|NA|TRBV5-6
CASSPGPGTGAPLHF
>NA|NA|TRBV19
CASSIDPGAPDTQYF
>NA|NA|TRBV2
CASRAQGERWLAAYNEQFF
>TRBD2|NA|TRBV9
CASSVAAGVRETQYF
>TRBD1|NA|TRBV28
CASSYTGGGYGYTF
>NA|once|TRBV5-6
CASSLGKTVQGSEAFF
>NA|NA|TRBV28
CASSSPGPGSGNEQFF
>NA|NA|TRBV2
CASRSGAEAFF
>TRBD2|NA|TRBV7-2
CASSLTSGYETQYF
>NA|NA|TRBV9
CASSASPNPYNEQFF
>NA|NA|TRBV25-1
CASSDRADSSYNEQFF
>NA|NA|TRBV6-6
CASSYQGQTGNTIYF
>NA|NA|TRBV18
CASSPGGHYGYTF
>TRBD2|NA|TRBV27
CASFAGRGANTGELFF
>NA|few|TRBV14
CASSQDKRGGRGQETQYF
>TRBD1|NA|TRBV2
CASSGSVGGLYGYTF
>NA|few|TRBV19
CASSIRGPYGYTF
>NA|NA|TRBV28
CASTGQLNQPQHF
>NA|NA|TRBV28
CASSLGQGYNYEQYF
>TRBD1|once|TRBV6-1
CASKPGQGGFGYTF
>NA|NA|TRBV7-2
CASSGRTVNKNIQYF
>TRBD2|few|TRBV7-8
CATLGRGGQETQYF
>NA|NA|TRBV5-1
CASFGTGANYGYTF